Reported below is one T cell receptor (beta chain). The record originates from a study of tumor and adjacent non-tumor tissue in lung cancer. No cell sorting was done before RNA was extracted from the tissue. A modified ARM-PCR protocol with three rounds of nested PCR amplified TCRbeta. TCRdb called the multiplex PCR reads again in MiXCR, with one record for every CDR3 protein. Among about 120,000 distinct CDR3 sequences listed, about 80% were seen once. V was pared by 4 bases and J by 13 bases, with 26 bases between. The CDR3 spans 14 residues. Germline CDR1 is SQVTM and CDR2 is ANQGSEA. The TCR originated in a man in his 70s with non-small cell lung cancer. The J gene is TRBJ2-7, the V gene TRBV29-1; maybe TRBD2 (5 bases). The specimen sequenced was lung tumor tissue. CDR3 nucleotides: TGCAGCGTTGTCCGGACTGGTCTGAGGAACGAACAATACTTC. Translating gives CSVVRTGLRNEQYF.